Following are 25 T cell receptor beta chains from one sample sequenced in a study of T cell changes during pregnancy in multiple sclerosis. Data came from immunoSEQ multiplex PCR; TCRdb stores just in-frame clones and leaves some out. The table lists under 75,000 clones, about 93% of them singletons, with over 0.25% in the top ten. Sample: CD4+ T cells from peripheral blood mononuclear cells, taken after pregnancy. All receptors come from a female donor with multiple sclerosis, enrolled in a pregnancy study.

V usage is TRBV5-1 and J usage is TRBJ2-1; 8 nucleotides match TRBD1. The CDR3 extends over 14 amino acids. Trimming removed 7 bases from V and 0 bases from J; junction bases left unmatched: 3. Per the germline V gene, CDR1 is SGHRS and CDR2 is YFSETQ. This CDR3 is CASRQGASYNEQFF. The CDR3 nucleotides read TGCGCCAGCCGCCAGGGGGCCTCCTACAATGAGCAGTTCTTC.

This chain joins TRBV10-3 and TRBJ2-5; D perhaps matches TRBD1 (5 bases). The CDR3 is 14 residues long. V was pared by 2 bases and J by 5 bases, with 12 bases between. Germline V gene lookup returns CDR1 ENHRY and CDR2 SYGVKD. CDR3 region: CAISERQGPETQYF. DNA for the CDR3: TGTGCCATCAGTGAGCGTCAGGGTCCGGAGACCCAGTACTTC.

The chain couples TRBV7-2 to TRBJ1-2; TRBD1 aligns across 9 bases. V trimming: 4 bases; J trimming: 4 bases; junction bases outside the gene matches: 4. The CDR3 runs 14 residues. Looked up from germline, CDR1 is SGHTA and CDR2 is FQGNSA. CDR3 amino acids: CASSSGTGIYGYTF. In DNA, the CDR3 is TGTGCCAGCAGCTCCGGGACAGGGATCTATGGCTACACCTTC.

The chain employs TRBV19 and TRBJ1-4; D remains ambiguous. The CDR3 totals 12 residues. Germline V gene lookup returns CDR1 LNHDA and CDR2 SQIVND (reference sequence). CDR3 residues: CAKPSTNEKLFF. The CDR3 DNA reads TGTGCTAAGCCCTCCACTAATGAAAAACTGTTTTTT.

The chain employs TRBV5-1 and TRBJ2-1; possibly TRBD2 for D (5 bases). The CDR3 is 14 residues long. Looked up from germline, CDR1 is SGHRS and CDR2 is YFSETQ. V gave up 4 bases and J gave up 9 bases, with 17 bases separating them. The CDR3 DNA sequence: TGCGCCAGCAGCCCCGAAAACCCGGCGGGTGAGCAGTTCTTC. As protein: CASSPENPAGEQFF.

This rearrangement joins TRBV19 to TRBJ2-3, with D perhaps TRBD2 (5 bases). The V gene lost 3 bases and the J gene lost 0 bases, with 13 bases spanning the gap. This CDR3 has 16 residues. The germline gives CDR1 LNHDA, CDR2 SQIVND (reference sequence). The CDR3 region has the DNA TGTGCCAGTAGTATGGTGGCTAGCCTAAGCACAGATACGCAGTATTTT. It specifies CASSMVASLSTDTQYF.

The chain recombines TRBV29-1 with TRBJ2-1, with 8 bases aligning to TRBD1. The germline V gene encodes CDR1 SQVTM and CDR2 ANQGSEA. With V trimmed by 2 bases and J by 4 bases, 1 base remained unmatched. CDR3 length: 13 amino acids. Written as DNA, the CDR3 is TGCAGCGTTGAAAGGGACAGGTACAATGAGCAGTTCTTC. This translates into CSVERDRYNEQFF.

The CDR3 sequence is CASSFSGYTEAFF. The CDR3, as DNA: TGTGCCAGCAGCTTTTCAGGGTACACTGAAGCTTTCTTT. The rearrangement joins TRBV7-2 to TRBJ1-1, with D maybe TRBD1 (5 bases). Germline CDR1 is SGHTA and CDR2 is FQGNSA. The CDR3 length is 13 residues. V lost 3 bases and J lost 3, with 8 bases in between.

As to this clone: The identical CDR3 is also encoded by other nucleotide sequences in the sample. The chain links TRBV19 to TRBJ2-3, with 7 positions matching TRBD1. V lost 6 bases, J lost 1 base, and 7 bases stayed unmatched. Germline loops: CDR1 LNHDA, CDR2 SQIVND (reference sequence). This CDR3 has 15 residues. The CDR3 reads CASSRPGQGTDTQYF. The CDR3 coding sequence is TGTGCCAGTAGCAGGCCCGGACAGGGCACAGATACGCAGTATTTT. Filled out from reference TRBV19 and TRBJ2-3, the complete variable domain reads DGGITQSPKYLFRKEGQNVTLSCEQNLNHDAMYWYRQDPGQGLRLIYYSQIVNDFQKGDIAEGYSVSREKKESFPLTVTSAQKNPTAFYLCASSRPGQGTDTQYFGPGTRLTVL.

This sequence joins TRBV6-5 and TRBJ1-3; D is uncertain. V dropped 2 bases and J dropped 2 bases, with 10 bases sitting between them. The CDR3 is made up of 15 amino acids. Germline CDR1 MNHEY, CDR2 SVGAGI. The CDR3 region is CASSYEGVAGNTIYF. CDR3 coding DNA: TGTGCCAGCAGTTACGAGGGCGTTGCTGGAAACACCATATATTTT.

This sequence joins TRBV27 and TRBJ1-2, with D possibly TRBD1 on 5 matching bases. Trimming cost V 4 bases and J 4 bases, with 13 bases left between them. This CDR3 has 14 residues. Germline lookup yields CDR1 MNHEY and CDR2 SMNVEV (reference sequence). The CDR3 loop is CASSSSGSRYGYTF. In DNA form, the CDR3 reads TGTGCCAGCAGTTCCTCAGGGTCGCGCTATGGCTACACCTTC.

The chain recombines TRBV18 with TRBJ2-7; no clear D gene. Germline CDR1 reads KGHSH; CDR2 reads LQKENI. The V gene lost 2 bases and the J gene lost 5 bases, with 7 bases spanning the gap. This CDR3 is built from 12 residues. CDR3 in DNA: TGTGCCAGCTCACCATCGAGTGACGAGCAGTACTTC. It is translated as CASSPSSDEQYF.

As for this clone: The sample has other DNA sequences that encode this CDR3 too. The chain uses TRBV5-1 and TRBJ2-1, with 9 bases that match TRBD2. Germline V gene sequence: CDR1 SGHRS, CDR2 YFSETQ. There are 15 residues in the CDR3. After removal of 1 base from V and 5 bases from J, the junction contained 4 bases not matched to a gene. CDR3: CASSLRLAGHNEQFF. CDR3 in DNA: TGCGCCAGCAGCTTGCGTCTAGCGGGGCACAATGAGCAGTTCTTC.

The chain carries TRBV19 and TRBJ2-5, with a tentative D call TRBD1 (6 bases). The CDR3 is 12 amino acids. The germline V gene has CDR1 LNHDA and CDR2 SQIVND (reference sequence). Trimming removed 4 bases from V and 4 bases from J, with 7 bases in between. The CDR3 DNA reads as TGTGCCAGTAGTACAGGGGTAGAGACCCAGTACTTC. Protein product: CASSTGVETQYF.

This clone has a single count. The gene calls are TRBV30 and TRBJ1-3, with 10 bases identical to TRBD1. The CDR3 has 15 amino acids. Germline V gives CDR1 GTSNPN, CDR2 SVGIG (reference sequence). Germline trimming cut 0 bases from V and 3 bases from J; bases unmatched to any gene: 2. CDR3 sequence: CAWSVGTGDGNTIYF. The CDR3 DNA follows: TGTGCCTGGAGTGTAGGGACAGGGGATGGAAACACCATATATTTT. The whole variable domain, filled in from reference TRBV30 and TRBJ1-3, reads SQTIHQWPATLVQPVGSPLSLECTVEGTSNPNLYWYRQAAGRGLQLLFYSVGIGQISSEVPQNLSASRPQDRQFILSSKKLLLSDSGFYLCAWSVGTGDGNTIYFGEGSWLTVV.

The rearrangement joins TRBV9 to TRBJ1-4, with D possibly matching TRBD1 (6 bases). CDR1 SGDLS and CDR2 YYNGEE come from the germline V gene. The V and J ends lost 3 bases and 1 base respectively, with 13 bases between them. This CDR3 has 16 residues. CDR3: CASSGGQFGTNEKLFF. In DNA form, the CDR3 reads TGTGCCAGCAGCGGCGGACAGTTTGGAACTAATGAAAAACTGTTTTTT.

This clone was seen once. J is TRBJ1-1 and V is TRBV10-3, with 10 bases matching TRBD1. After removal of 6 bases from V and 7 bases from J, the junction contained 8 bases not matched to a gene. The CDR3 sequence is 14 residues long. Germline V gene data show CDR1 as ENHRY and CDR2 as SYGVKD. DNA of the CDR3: TGTGCCATCAGCCAGACAGGGGGCGGCGATGAAGCTTTCTTT. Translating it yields CAISQTGGGDEAFF.

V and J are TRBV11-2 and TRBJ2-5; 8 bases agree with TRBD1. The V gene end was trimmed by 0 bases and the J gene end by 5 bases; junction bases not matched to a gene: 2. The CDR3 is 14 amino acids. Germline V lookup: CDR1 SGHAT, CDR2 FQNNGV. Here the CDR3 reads CASSLDRTGETQYF. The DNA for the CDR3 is TGTGCCAGCAGCTTAGACCGGACAGGGGAGACCCAGTACTTC.

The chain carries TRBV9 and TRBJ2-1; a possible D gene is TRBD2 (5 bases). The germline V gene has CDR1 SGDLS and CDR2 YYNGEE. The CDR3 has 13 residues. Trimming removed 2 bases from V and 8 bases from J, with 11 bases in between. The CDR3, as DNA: TGTGCCAGCAGCGTCCGGACTTCCGATGAGCAGTTCTTC. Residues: CASSVRTSDEQFF.

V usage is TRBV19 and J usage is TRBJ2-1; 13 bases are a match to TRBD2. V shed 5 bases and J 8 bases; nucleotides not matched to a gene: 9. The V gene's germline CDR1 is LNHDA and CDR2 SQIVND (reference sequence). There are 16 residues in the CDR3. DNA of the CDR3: TGTGCCAGTAGTCCCCTAACTAGCGGGGGGGCAGATGAGCAGTTCTTC. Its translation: CASSPLTSGGADEQFF.

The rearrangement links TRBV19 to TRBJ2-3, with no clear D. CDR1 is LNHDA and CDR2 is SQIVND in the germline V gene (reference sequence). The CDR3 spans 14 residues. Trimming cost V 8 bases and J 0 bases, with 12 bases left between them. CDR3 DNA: TGTGCCAGTCGGAGTTTCTCTAGCACAGATACGCAGTATTTT. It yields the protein CASRSFSSTDTQYF.

The CDR3 loop reads CASSLISGTGINEQFF. CDR3 nucleotides: TGTGCCAGCAGCCTTATCTCCGGGACAGGGATCAATGAGCAGTTCTTC. The chain combines TRBV14 with TRBJ2-1; 9 nucleotides line up with TRBD1. CDR3 length: 16 amino acids. Germline CDR1 SGHDN, CDR2 FVKESK. V shed 4 bases, J shed 6 bases, and the junction held 10 bases outside the gene matches.

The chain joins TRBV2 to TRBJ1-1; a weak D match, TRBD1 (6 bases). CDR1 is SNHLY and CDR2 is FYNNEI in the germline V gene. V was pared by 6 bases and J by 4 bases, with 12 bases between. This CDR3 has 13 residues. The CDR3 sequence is CASSPRGGTEAFF. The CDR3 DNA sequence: TGTGCCAGCAGCCCTAGAGGGGGCACTGAAGCTTTCTTT.

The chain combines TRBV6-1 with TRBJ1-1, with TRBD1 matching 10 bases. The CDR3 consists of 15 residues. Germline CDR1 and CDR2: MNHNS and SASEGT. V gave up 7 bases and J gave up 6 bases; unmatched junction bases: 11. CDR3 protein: CASKRTGGVEAEAFF. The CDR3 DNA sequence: TGTGCCAGCAAGAGGACAGGGGGGGTAGAGGCTGAAGCTTTCTTT.

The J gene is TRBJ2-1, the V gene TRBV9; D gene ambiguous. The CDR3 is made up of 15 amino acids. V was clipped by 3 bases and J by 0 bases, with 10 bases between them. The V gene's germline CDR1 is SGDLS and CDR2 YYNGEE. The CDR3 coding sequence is TGTGCCAGCAGCGAAAGCGAAGCCTCCTACAATGAGCAGTTCTTC. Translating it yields CASSESEASYNEQFF.